This T cell receptor (beta chain) was recorded in a study of blood T cell repertoires in COVID-19. Across the study: Sites in the United States, Italy and Spain provided acute and convalescent COVID-19 samples. In each case, the material was cDNA or gDNA derived from T cells, B-cell-depleted T cells, or PBMCs.

Data came from immunoSEQ multiplex PCR; TCRdb stores just in-frame clones and leaves some out. This sample has 10,000 to 15,000 clones, with over 70% found just once. In germline, CDR1 is SGDLS, CDR2 YYNGEE. The J segment lost 11 bases and the V segment lost 4 bases, leaving 11 bases of the junction unmatched. This CDR3 has 16 amino acids. The receptor was isolated from an elderly man with acute or convalescent COVID-19. Input material: peripheral blood. V is TRBV9 and J is TRBJ1-6, with 11 bases lining up with TRBD1. CDR3 coding DNA: TGTGCCAGCAGCCCAACCGGGACAGGGGGTTCTACACCCCTCCACTTT. This encodes CASSPTGTGGSTPLHF.